The 26 T cell receptor beta chains below all came from one sample that was sequenced in a study of T cell clonotyping in hematopoietic cell transplantation. Time point reported: recipient sample about 28 days before transplant, after cytoreduction. Measured with immunoSEQ multiplex PCR; TCRdb has only the in-frame clones, and not every one. The repertoire holds 6,000 to 8,000 clones, with 88% as singletons. This specimen was peripheral blood mononuclear cells, taken before stem cell transplant. These receptor sequences come from a man aged 60 to 69 with acute myeloid leukemia. Some clones in this sample may be carry-over from other donors' samples.

This clone has a single count. The chain combines TRBV28 with TRBJ2-7, with D hard to call. Between the trimmed V and J ends, which lost 6 bases and 2 bases, there was a span of 14 bases. The CDR3 is 14 residues long. CDR1 and CDR2 (germline): MDHEN, SYDVKM. The CDR3 is CASRSSGPTYEQYF. The CDR3 bases are TGTGCCAGCAGGTCCTCCGGCCCAACCTACGAGCAGTACTTC.

There are a few counts of this clone. The chain couples TRBV5-1 to TRBJ1-2, with 7 positions matching TRBD1. V shed 4 bases, J shed 4 bases, and the junction held 13 bases outside the gene matches. CDR1 is SGHRS, CDR2 YFSETQ, per germline. CDR3 size: 16 residues. The CDR3 is CASSPVPGQLLYGYTF. In DNA, the CDR3 is TGCGCCAGCAGCCCCGTCCCGGGACAGCTCCTCTATGGCTACACCTTC.

The chain carries TRBV28 and TRBJ2-7; TRBD2 matches 7 bases. CDR3 length: 14 amino acids. V gave up 8 bases and J gave up 0 bases; unmatched junction bases: 7. Germline V CDR1 and CDR2: MDHEN, SYDVKM. The CDR3 protein is CASPPSGTSYEQYF. The CDR3, as DNA: TGTGCCAGCCCTCCTAGCGGCACCTCCTACGAGCAGTACTTC. Drawing the rest from reference TRBV28 and TRBJ2-7, the complete variable domain is DVKVTQSSRYLVKRTGEKVFLECVQDMDHENMFWYRQDPGLGLRLIYFSYDVKMKEKGDIPEGYSVSREKKERFSLILESASTNQTSMYLCASPPSGTSYEQYFGPGTRLTVT.

This rearrangement joins TRBV19 to TRBJ1-2, with a possible D match to TRBD1 (6 bases). Trimming took 2 bases from V and 3 from J, leaving 10 bases between them. CDR3 length: 14 amino acids. From germline, CDR1 is LNHDA and CDR2 SQIVND (reference sequence). CDR3 loop: CASSIRAGDYGYTF. CDR3 nucleotide sequence: TGTGCCAGTAGTATACGGGCAGGGGACTATGGCTACACCTTC.

The chain is built from TRBV30 and TRBJ2-7; D uncertain. Trimming removed 2 bases at V and 2 bases at J, with 4 bases between. The CDR3 is 11 residues long. From germline, CDR1 is GTSNPN and CDR2 SVGIG (reference sequence). For the CDR3, the DNA is TGTGCCTGGAGTAGTGCCTACGAGCAGTACTTC. Amino acids: CAWSSAYEQYF.

In this sample, this clone turned up once. The rearrangement links TRBV7-2 to TRBJ2-7, with TRBD2 matching over 9 bases. The J segment lost 0 bases and the V segment lost 4 bases, leaving 7 bases of the junction unmatched. Per germline, CDR1 SGHTA and CDR2 FQGNSA. The CDR3 extends over 16 amino acids. The CDR3 DNA is TGTGCCAGCAGCTCTCGACTAGCGGCACCCTCCTACGAGCAGTACTTC. Translated, it gives CASSSRLAAPSYEQYF.

V gene TRBV10-3 combines with J gene TRBJ2-3; TRBD2 might be the D (6 bases). CDR1 and CDR2 from the germline V gene are ENHRY and SYGVKD. With 2 bases removed from V and 5 bases from J, the gap between germline ends came to 14 bases. This CDR3 spans 15 amino acids. CDR3 in amino acids: CAISEGPSVGDTQYF. In nucleotides, the CDR3 is TGTGCCATCAGTGAGGGCCCTAGCGTGGGAGATACGCAGTATTTT.

The chain has TRBV9 and TRBJ1-2; D might be TRBD1 (5 bases). The CDR3 consists of 14 residues. The V and J ends lost 2 bases and 4 bases respectively, with 12 bases between them. Germline assignment: CDR1 SGDLS and CDR2 YYNGEE. The CDR3: CASSVRGVGYGYTF. CDR3 bases: TGTGCCAGCAGCGTTCGGGGCGTGGGCTATGGCTACACCTTC.

The rearrangement joins TRBV5-1 to TRBJ2-7, with D possibly called TRBD1 or TRBD2 (6 bases each). V lost 0 bases and J 4 bases, leaving 14 bases between the germline ends. The CDR3 covers 15 residues. In germline, CDR1 is SGHRS, CDR2 YFSETQ. The chain's CDR3 is CASSLAGGQGYEQYF. Written as DNA, the CDR3 is TGCGCCAGCAGCTTGGCCGGGGGTCAGGGGTACGAGCAGTACTTC.

The gene calls are TRBV30 and TRBJ1-5; D call uncertain. Trimming removed 2 bases from V and 2 bases from J, with 4 bases in between. The CDR3 covers 12 residues. Per the germline V gene, CDR1 is GTSNPN and CDR2 is SVGIG (reference sequence). The CDR3 sequence: CAWSRGNQPQHF. In DNA form, the CDR3 reads TGTGCCTGGAGTAGGGGCAATCAGCCCCAGCATTTT.

The V call is TRBV4-1, the J call TRBJ2-7; TRBD1 aligns across 8 bases. Per germline, CDR1 MGHRA and CDR2 YSYEKL. This CDR3 spans 16 amino acids. V gave up 4 bases and J gave up 7 bases; unmatched junction bases: 15. CDR3: CASSPLGQGRRREQYF. Written as DNA, the CDR3 is TGCGCCAGCAGCCCCCTCGGACAGGGACGGAGGAGGGAGCAGTACTTC.

The chain has TRBV14 and TRBJ1-2; 10 nucleotides align to TRBD1. In germline, CDR1 is SGHDN, CDR2 FVKESK. This CDR3 has 14 residues. V lost 1 base to trimming and J lost 6 bases; unmatched junction nucleotides: 2. CDR3 sequence: CASSQVDRGHGYTF. The CDR3 DNA is TGTGCCAGCAGCCAAGTAGACAGGGGGCATGGCTACACCTTC.

This clone is a singleton in its sample. J is TRBJ2-5 and V is TRBV9, with D tentatively TRBD2 (6 bases). CDR3 length: 14 residues. Germline V lookup: CDR1 SGDLS, CDR2 YYNGEE. V dropped 3 bases and J dropped 4 bases, with 13 bases sitting between them. CDR3 region: CASSELASGETQYF. Here the CDR3 DNA reads TGTGCCAGCAGCGAGCTAGCGTCAGGAGAGACCCAGTACTTC.

J is TRBJ2-7 and V is TRBV11-2, with a weak D call TRBD1 (6 bases). There are 13 residues in the CDR3. Germline V CDR1 and CDR2: SGHAT, FQNNGV. V was trimmed by 5 bases and J by 6 bases, leaving 14 bases between them. DNA for the CDR3: TGTGCCAGCAGCCAGGGACAAATGCTCGAGCAGTACTTC. This encodes CASSQGQMLEQYF.

V gene TRBV11-3 combines with J gene TRBJ1-1; the match to TRBD1 covers 7 bases. The germline V gene has CDR1 SGHNT and CDR2 YENEEA. The CDR3 consists of 15 residues. Unmatched junction bases numbered 6, after V lost 5 bases and J lost 0 bases. CDR3 in DNA: TGTGCCAGCAGCCCACGGACAGGCCTGAACACTGAAGCTTTCTTT. The encoded protein is CASSPRTGLNTEAFF. The full variable domain, with the rest looked up from reference TRBV11-3 and TRBJ1-1, is EAGVVQSPRYKIIEKKQPVAFWCNPISGHNTLYWYLQNLGQGPELLIRYENEEAVDDSQLPKDRFSAERLKGVDSTLKIQPAELGDSAVYLCASSPRTGLNTEAFFGQGTRLTVV.

This clone was counted once. This sequence joins TRBV2 and TRBJ1-2, with TRBD1 matching 7 bases. J lost 0 bases, V lost 4 bases, and 5 bases had no gene match. This CDR3 comprises 15 residues. Germline V gives CDR1 SNHLY, CDR2 FYNNEI. In DNA form, the CDR3 reads TGTGCCAGCAGTGGGACAGGAGGGACTAACTATGGCTACACCTTC. It translates to CASSGTGGTNYGYTF. Combining the CDR3 with reference TRBV2 and TRBJ1-2 gives the whole variable domain EPEVTQTPSHQVTQMGQEVILRCVPISNHLYFYWYRQILGQKVEFLVSFYNNEISEKSEIFDDQFSVERPDGSNFTLKIRSTKLEDSAMYFCASSGTGGTNYGYTFGSGTRLTVV.

Here the CDR3 DNA reads TGTGCCAGCAGCTTAGACTGGGCAGGGAGGGAGCAGTACTTC. This encodes CASSLDWAGREQYF. The rearrangement joins TRBV7-6 to TRBJ2-7; tentative D call: TRBD2 (6 bases). Trimming cost V 1 base and J 7 bases, with 14 bases left between them. This CDR3 has 14 amino acids. The germline V gene encodes CDR1 SGHVS and CDR2 FNYEAQ.

The chain combines TRBV7-3 with TRBJ2-3; D could derive from TRBD1 or TRBD2 (6 bases each). Germline lookup yields CDR1 SGHTA and CDR2 FQGTGA. V was clipped by 3 bases and J by 6 bases, with 19 bases between them. This CDR3 contains 16 residues. CDR3: CASSFRGRPRGDTQYF. CDR3 coding DNA: TGTGCCAGCAGCTTTAGGGGGAGGCCACGAGGGGATACGCAGTATTTT.

The chain recombines TRBV2 with TRBJ2-7; D call uncertain. Per germline, CDR1 SNHLY and CDR2 FYNNEI. The CDR3 is 12 residues long. Trimming cost V 8 bases and J 4 bases, with 12 bases left between them. This chain's CDR3 is CASRTARYEQYF. The DNA for the CDR3 is TGTGCCAGCCGGACGGCAAGGTACGAGCAGTACTTC.

The chain links TRBV11-2 to TRBJ2-1; 10 nucleotides line up with TRBD1. From germline, CDR1 is SGHAT and CDR2 FQNNGV. The CDR3 has 18 residues. V lost 2 bases and J lost 5; bases outside the gene matches: 12. As DNA, the CDR3 is TGTGCCAGCAGCTTAAGAGGATCGTCCGGGACAGGGGACAATGAGCAGTTCTTC. This sequence encodes CASSLRGSSGTGDNEQFF. The full variable domain, its missing parts supplied by reference TRBV11-2 and TRBJ2-1, is EAGVAQSPRYKIIEKRQSVAFWCNPISGHATLYWYQQILGQGPKLLIQFQNNGVVDDSQLPKDRFSAERLKGVDSTLKIQPAKLEDSAVYLCASSLRGSSGTGDNEQFFGPGTRLTVL.

This clone came up once. V and J are TRBV28 and TRBJ2-5; TRBD2 might be the D (7 bases). The CDR3 has 15 amino acids. Germline-derived CDR1 and CDR2 are MDHEN and SYDVKM. The germline V and J ends were trimmed by 5 bases and 3 bases, with 16 bases remaining between them. This CDR3 reads CASSPPGAGEETQYF. CDR3 nucleotides: TGTGCCAGCAGTCCCCCGGGGGCGGGAGAAGAGACCCAGTACTTC.

The chain carries TRBV25-1 and TRBJ1-2; D remains ambiguous. The CDR3 runs 15 residues. Deletions cut 3 bases from V and 8 bases from J, with 19 bases between. Germline V gene data show CDR1 as MGHDK and CDR2 as SYGVNS. The CDR3 nucleotides read TGTGCCAGCAGTGACCAATGGCCATTTTTAGGGGGCTACACCTTC. Translated, it gives CASSDQWPFLGGYTF.

V gene TRBV6-1 combines with J gene TRBJ2-7; D is uncertain. The CDR3 runs to 13 residues. Germline lookup yields CDR1 MNHNS and CDR2 SASEGT. V lost 1 base and J 0 bases, leaving 4 bases between the germline ends. CDR3 DNA sequence: TGTGCCAGCAGTGAAGTAGTCTCCTACGAGCAGTACTTC. Translation gives CASSEVVSYEQYF.

The CDR3 reads CASSLGQVVRGIQYF. The DNA of the CDR3 is TGCGCCAGCAGCTTGGGACAGGTCGTCCGGGGCATTCAGTACTTC. The chain has TRBV5-1 and TRBJ2-4; perhaps TRBD1 as D (6 bases). The V gene's germline CDR1 is SGHRS and CDR2 YFSETQ. The CDR3 extends over 15 amino acids. V was pared by 0 bases and J by 9 bases, with 16 bases between.

The rearrangement joins TRBV5-6 to TRBJ2-7, with D possibly TRBD1 on 5 matching bases. Germline CDR1 reads SGHDT; CDR2 reads YYEEEE. This CDR3 is 12 amino acids long. The germline V and J ends were trimmed by 4 bases and 3 bases, with 8 bases remaining between them. CDR3 residues: CASSPRGYEQYF. As DNA, the CDR3 is TGTGCCAGCAGCCCAAGGGGCTACGAGCAGTACTTC.

The chain employs TRBV6-6 and TRBJ1-1; D gene uncertain. CDR1 and CDR2 from the germline V gene are MNHNY and SVGAGI (reference sequence). The CDR3 extends over 14 amino acids. V was clipped by 2 bases and J by 1 base, with 8 bases between them. The CDR3 region is CASSYASGNTEAFF. In DNA, the CDR3 is TGTGCCAGCAGTTACGCCTCAGGGAACACTGAAGCTTTCTTT.